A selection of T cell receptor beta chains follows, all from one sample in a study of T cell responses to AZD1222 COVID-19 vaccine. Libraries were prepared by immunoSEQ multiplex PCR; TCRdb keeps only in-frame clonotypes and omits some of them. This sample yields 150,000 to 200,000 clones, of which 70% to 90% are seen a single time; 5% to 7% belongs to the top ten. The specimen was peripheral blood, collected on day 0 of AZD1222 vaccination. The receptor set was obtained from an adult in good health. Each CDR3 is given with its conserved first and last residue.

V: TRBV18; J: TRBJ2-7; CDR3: CASSPSNPGSYEQYF
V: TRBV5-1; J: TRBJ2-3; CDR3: CASSLSGGTDTQYF
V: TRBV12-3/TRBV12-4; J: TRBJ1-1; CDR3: CASSFVLNTEAFF
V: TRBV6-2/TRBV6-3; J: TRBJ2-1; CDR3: CASSRPGLANNEQFF
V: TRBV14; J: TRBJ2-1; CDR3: CASSQAGLGYNEQFF
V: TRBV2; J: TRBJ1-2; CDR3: CASSSWTGRIDGYTF
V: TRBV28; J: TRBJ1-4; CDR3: CASSLGTGWGEKLFF
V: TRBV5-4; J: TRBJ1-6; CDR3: CASSYGGTGYNSPLHF
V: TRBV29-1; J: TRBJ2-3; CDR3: CSVGGGTSTDTQYF
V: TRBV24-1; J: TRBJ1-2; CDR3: CATSDRGGDRAYGYTF
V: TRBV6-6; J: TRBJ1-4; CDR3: CASRTGGGGEKLFF
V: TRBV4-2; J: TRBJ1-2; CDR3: CASSPTSSGTGDYGYTF
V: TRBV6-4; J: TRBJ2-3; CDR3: CASSGDPGGAQYF
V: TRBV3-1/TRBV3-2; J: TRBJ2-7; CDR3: CASSRRQGSSNEQYF
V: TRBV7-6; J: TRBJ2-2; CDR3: CASSLETSAGELFF
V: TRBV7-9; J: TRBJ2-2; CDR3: CASSLAAGELFF
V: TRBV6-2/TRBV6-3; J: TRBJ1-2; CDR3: CASSLTPMGNFYGYTF
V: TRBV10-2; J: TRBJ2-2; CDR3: CASSATGPLNTGELFF
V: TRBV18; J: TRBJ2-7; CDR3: CASSPGQVSYEQYF
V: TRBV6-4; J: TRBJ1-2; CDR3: CASSDEGYGYTF
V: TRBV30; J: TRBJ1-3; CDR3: CAWDVIGGNTIYF
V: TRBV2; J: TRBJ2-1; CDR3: CASSVGPSSYNEQFF
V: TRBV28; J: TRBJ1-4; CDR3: CASSIDRAIYGEKLFF
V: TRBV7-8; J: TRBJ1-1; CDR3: CASSHLEGEAFF
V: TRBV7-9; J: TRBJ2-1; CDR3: CASSLDWYNEQFF
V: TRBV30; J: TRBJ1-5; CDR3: CAWSVTNAVFQHF
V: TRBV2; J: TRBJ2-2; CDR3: CASKWEVMAGELFF
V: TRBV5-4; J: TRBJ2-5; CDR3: CASSLWAGEETQYF
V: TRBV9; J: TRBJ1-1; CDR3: CASSVGAGTLEAFF
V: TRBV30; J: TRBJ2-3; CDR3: CAWSVGNIPNTQYF
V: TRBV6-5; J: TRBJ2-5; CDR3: CASSYSTGTETQYF
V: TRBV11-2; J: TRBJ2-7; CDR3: CASSPGTSGGRYEQYF
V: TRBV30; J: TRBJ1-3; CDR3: CASPGQGRTIYF
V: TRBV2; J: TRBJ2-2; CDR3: CASSETGYRTGELFF
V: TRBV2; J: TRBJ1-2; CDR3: CASSEGGHGSYGYTF
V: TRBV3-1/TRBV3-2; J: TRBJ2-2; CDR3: CASSQEHGRNTGELFF
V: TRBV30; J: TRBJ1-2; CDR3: CAWTTSPGGKGYTF
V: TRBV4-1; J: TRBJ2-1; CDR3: CASSQAALAGGYNEQFF
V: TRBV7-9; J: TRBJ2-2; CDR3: CASSRLAGTTGELFF
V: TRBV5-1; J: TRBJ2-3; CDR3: CATSFSGRATDTQYF
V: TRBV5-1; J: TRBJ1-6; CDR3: CASSLSGGNGNSPLHF
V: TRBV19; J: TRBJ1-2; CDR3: CASSIDRVGGYTF
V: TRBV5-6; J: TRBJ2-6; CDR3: CASSLLGQGSSGANVLTF
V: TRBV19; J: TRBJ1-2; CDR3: CASIPTSGGDYGYTF
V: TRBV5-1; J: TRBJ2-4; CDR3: CASRLDVAKNIQYF
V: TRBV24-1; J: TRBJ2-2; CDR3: CATSDLRGGGEGAGTGELFF
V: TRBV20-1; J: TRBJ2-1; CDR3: CSASLSWMGEQFF
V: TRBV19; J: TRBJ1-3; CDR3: CASSRGPGNTIYF
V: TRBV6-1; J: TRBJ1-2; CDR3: CASSEATTRGFRGYGYTF
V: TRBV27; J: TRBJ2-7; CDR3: CASSHRLAGGIGEQYF
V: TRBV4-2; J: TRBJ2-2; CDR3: CASSQGEGNTGELFF
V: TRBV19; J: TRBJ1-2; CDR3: CASSPDINYGYTF
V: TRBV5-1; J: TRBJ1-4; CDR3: CASSFGPEEKLFF
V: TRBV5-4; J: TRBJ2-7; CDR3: CASSLDRLTYEQYF
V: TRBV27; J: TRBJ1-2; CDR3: CASSLSGQDISSRYGYTF